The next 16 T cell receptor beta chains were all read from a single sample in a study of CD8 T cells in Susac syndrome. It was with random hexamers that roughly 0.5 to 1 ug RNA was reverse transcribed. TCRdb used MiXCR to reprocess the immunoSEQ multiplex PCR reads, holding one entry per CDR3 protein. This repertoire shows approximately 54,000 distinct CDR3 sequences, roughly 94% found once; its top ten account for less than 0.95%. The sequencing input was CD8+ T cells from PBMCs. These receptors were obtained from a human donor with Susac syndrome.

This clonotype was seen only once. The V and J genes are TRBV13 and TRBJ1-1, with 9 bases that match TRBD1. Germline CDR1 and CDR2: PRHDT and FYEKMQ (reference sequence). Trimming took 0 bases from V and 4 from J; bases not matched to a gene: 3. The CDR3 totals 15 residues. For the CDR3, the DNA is TGTGCCAGCAGCTTAGGGACAGGGGGTGGCACTGAAGCTTTCTTT. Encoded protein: CASSLGTGGGTEAFF.

CDR3 region: CASSPNQGNIDTQYF. The DNA for the CDR3 is TGTGCCAGCAGCCCAAATCAGGGGAACATAGATACGCAGTATTTT. This sequence joins TRBV3-1 and TRBJ2-3; TRBD1 is a possible D gene (6 bases). The germline V and J ends were trimmed by 4 bases and 5 bases, with 16 bases remaining between them. The CDR3 runs 15 residues. Germline V gives CDR1 LGHDT, CDR2 YNNKEL (reference sequence).

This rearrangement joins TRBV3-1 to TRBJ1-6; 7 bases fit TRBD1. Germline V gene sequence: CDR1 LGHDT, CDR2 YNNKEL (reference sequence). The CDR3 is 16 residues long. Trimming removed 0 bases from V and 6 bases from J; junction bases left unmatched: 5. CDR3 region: CASSQDRGDSNSPLHF. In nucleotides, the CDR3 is TGTGCCAGCAGCCAAGATAGAGGGGACAGTAATTCACCCCTCCACTTT.

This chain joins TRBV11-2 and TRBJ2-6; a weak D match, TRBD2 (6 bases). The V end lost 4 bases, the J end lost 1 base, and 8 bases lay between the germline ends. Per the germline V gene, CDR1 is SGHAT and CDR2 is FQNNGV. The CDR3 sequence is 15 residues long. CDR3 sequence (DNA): TGTGCCAGCAGCTGGGCGGGATCTGGGGCCAACGTCCTGACTTTC. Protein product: CASSWAGSGANVLTF.

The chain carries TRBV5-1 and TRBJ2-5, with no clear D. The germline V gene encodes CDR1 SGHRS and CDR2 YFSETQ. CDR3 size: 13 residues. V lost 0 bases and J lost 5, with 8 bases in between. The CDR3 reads CASSLAAVETQYF. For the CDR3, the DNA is TGCGCCAGCAGCTTGGCCGCCGTCGAGACCCAGTACTTC.

The CDR3 region has the DNA TGTGCCAGCAGCGACCACGGGAGCGGGGGGAATACAGATACGCAGTATTTT. The encoded protein is CASSDHGSGGNTDTQYF. This chain uses TRBV9 with TRBJ2-3, with TRBD2 identical over 9 bases. Germline V gene data show CDR1 as SGDLS and CDR2 as YYNGEE. J gave up 3 bases and V 3 bases, and 11 bases lay outside the gene matches. This CDR3 is 17 amino acids long.

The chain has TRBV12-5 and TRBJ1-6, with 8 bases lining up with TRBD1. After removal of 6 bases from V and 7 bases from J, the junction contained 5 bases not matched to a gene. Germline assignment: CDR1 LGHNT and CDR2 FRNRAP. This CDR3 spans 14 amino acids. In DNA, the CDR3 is TGTGCTAGTGGCCTTGGACAGGGCAATTCACCCCTCCACTTT. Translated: CASGLGQGNSPLHF.

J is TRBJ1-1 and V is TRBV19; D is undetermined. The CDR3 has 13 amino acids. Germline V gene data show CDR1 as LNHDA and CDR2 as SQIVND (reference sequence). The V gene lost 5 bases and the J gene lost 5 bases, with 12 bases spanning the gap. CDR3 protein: CASSLTVRTEAFF. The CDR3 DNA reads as TGTGCCAGTAGTTTGACGGTTCGGACTGAAGCTTTCTTT.

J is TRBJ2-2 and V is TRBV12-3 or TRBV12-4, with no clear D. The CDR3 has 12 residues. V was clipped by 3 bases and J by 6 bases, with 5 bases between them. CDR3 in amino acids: CASSFGPGELFF. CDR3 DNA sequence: TGTGCCAGCAGTTTCGGGCCCGGGGAGCTGTTTTTT.

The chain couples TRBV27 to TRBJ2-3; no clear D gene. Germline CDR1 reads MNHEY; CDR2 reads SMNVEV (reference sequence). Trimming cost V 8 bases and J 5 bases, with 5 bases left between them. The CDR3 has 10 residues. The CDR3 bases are TGTGCCAGCGGTGTAGATACGCAGTATTTT. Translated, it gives CASGVDTQYF.

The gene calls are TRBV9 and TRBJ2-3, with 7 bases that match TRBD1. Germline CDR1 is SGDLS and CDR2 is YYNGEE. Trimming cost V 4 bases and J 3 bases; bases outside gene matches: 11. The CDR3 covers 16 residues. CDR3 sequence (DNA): TGTGCCAGCAGCTCAGAGGGGGCGGTGGGGACAGATACGCAGTATTTT. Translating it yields CASSSEGAVGTDTQYF.

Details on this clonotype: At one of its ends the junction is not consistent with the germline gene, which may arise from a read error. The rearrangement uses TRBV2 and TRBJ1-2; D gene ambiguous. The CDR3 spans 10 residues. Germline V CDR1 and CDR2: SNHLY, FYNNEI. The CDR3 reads CASSIPGPSF. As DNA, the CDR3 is TGTGCCAGCTCTATCCCTGGTCCGAGCTTC.

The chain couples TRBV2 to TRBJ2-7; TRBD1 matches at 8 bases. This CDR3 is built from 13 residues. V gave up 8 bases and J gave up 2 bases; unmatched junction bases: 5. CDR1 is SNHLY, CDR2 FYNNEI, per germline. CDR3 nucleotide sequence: TGTGCCAGCGGACGGACAGGGCCCTACGAGCAGTACTTC. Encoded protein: CASGRTGPYEQYF.

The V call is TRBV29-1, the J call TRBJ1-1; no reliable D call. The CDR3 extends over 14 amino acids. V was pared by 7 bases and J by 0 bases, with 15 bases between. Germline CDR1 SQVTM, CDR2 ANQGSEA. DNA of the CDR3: TGCAGCGCCCACGTCGCCTTCATGAACACTGAAGCTTTCTTT. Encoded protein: CSAHVAFMNTEAFF.

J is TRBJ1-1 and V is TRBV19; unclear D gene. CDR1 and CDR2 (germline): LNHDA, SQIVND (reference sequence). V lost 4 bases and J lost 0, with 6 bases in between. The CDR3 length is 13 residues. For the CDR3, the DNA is TGTGCCAGTAGTACGGTCATGAACACTGAAGCTTTCTTT. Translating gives CASSTVMNTEAFF.

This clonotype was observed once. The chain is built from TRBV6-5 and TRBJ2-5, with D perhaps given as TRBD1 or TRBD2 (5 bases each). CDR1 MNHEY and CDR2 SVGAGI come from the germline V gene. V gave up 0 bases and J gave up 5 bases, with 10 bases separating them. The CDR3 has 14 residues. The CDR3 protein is CASSYSSGTETQYF. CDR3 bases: TGTGCCAGCAGTTACTCTTCAGGGACGGAGACCCAGTACTTC.